This TCR beta chain was sequenced in a study of cytomegalovirus exposure and HLA in healthy donors. Looking at the study overall: Among 150 million to 200 million T cells, an earlier analysis found roughly 110 million unique TCR beta sequences. Overall study findings and caveats: Exclusion applied to some V segments, including TRBV6-2 and TRBV6-3, as they were indistinguishable. According to an earlier analysis, most TCR beta V segments yielded productive rearrangements about 90% or about 30% of the time. Later analysis reportedly placed an Asian-associated ancestry cluster below the roughly 630-donor mean in N-insertions.

On this clone itself: The antigen is not known.

The trim removed 4 bases at V and 1 base at J, leaving 7 bases unmatched. Germline V CDR1 and CDR2: MNHEY, SVGAGI. The CDR3 has 16 residues. PCR primers comprised 60 Vbeta and 13 Jbeta primers. The assay was immunoSEQ multiplex PCR, and TCRdb's table has in-frame clones only and misses some. The sample holds about 150,000 clones, 65% to 85% seen once. V usage is TRBV6-5 and J usage is TRBJ1-3; TRBD1 aligns across 7 bases. Sequencing was performed on PBMCs. This clonotype originated in a woman aged 40 to 50 in good health and CMV-seropositive. CDR3 DNA: TGTGCCAGCAGTTCGACAGGGTTAGGGTCTGGAAACACCATATATTTT. Amino acids: CASSSTGLGSGNTIYF.